The 20 T cell receptor beta chains below all came from one sample that was sequenced in a study of OX40 agonist ivuxolimab in advanced cancers. Sequenced by immunoSEQ multiplex PCR; TCRdb stores in-frame clones only, minus some. The sample contains tens of thousands of clones, roughly 83% of which appear only once. The specimen was CD4+ or CD8+ T cells sorted from blood, collected in a trial of the OX40 agonist ivuxolimab. Receptor source: an adult with an advanced solid tumor such as melanoma, head and neck, liver or kidney cancer.

The chain combines TRBV11-2 with TRBJ2-7; D is unclear. The germline CDR1 and CDR2 sequences are SGHAT and FQNNGV. Trimming pared 5 bases from V and 6 bases from J, leaving 11 bases between. The CDR3 is 12 residues long. CDR3 in amino acids: CASSTDWGEQYF. The CDR3 DNA reads as TGTGCCAGCAGCACAGATTGGGGCGAGCAGTACTTC.

This chain links TRBV11-2 with TRBJ2-7, with a weak D call TRBD2 (6 bases). This CDR3 has 15 amino acids. With 5 bases removed from V and 7 bases from J, the gap between germline ends came to 21 bases. CDR1 is SGHAT and CDR2 is FQNNGV in the germline V gene. The CDR3 sequence: CASSPGAVPEGEQYF. CDR3 nucleotides: TGTGCCAGCAGCCCCGGCGCTGTCCCGGAGGGGGAGCAGTACTTC.

The chain joins TRBV18 to TRBJ1-1; D is ambiguous. Germline lookup yields CDR1 KGHSH and CDR2 LQKENI. The CDR3 is 15 residues long. Trimming removed 4 bases from V and 2 bases from J, with 14 bases in between. CDR3 protein: CASSRTSADNTEAFF. The CDR3 nucleotides read TGTGCCAGCTCACGGACCTCTGCCGACAACACTGAAGCTTTCTTT.

In this sample, this clone turned up a few times. The chain carries TRBV5-1 and TRBJ2-7; D is undetermined. The germline gives CDR1 SGHRS, CDR2 YFSETQ. V shed 0 bases and J shed 1 base, with 11 bases lying between them. There are 15 residues in the CDR3. This chain's CDR3 is CASSLDGIRSYEQYF. For the CDR3, the DNA is TGCGCCAGCAGCTTGGATGGGATAAGATCCTACGAGCAGTACTTC.

This sequence joins TRBV6-1 and TRBJ1-2; a weak D match, TRBD1 (5 bases). CDR3 size: 14 residues. In germline, CDR1 is MNHNS, CDR2 SASEGT. With 2 bases removed from V and 8 bases from J, the gap between germline ends came to 15 bases. The CDR3 region has the DNA TGTGCCAGCAGTGAAATTTATCAGGGCTCAGGCTACACCTTC. This codes for CASSEIYQGSGYTF.

This clone was counted between two and nine times. The chain is built from TRBV19 and TRBJ2-3, with a weak D call TRBD2 (5 bases). CDR1 is LNHDA, CDR2 SQIVND, per germline (reference sequence). V lost 6 bases and J lost 9, with 13 bases in between. CDR3 length: 12 residues. Here the CDR3 reads CASRLSGETQYF. Here the CDR3 DNA reads TGTGCCAGTAGGCTCTCCGGGGAAACGCAGTATTTT.

This chain joins TRBV5-2 and TRBJ2-7; the table's D call, TRBD1, has no DNA check behind it. TRBV5-2 is given as a pseudogene. This CDR3 contains 15 residues. The chain's CDR3 is CASSLFGTAGNEQYF. The CDR3 DNA reads TGTGCCAGCAGCTTATTCGGGACAGCCGGAAACGAGCAGTACTTC.

This chain connects TRBV21-1 to TRBJ1-1. TRBV21-1 is termed a pseudogene. This CDR3 is built from 16 residues. As DNA, the CDR3 is TGTGCCAGCAGGTCGTACGTAGCTACAATTCGCACTGAAGCTTTCTTT. Its translation is CASRSYVATIRTEAFF.

The rearrangement links TRBV5-6 to TRBJ2-3; D is uncertain. There are 14 residues in the CDR3. In germline, CDR1 is SGHDT, CDR2 YYEEEE. Between the trimmed V and J ends, which lost 4 bases and 3 bases, there was a span of 12 bases. Here the CDR3 DNA reads TGTGCCAGCAGCAGGACCCTTGGGACAGATACGCAGTATTTT. Its protein product is CASSRTLGTDTQYF.

J is TRBJ2-7 and V is TRBV5-8; D might be TRBD1 (7 bases). The V gene lost 0 bases and the J gene lost 6 bases, with 19 bases spanning the gap. In germline, CDR1 is SGHTS, CDR2 YDEGEE. CDR3 length: 16 residues. DNA of the CDR3: TGTGCCAGCAGCTTGGCGTTTTGGGGGGACAGAGGCGAGCAGTACTTC. It translates to CASSLAFWGDRGEQYF.

The chain carries TRBV9 and TRBJ2-1, with 9 bases identical to TRBD2. The CDR3 sequence is 15 residues long. Germline V gene lookup returns CDR1 SGDLS and CDR2 YYNGEE. Germline trimming cut 0 bases from V and 5 bases from J; bases unmatched to any gene: 3. CDR3 protein: CASSVVSGGNNEQFF. CDR3 DNA: TGTGCCAGCAGCGTAGTAAGCGGGGGGAACAATGAGCAGTTCTTC.

The gene calls are TRBV6-1 and TRBJ2-7; possible D gene TRBD1, 7 bases. Germline loops: CDR1 MNHNS, CDR2 SASEGT. Trimming shortened V by 6 bases and J by 4 bases, and 16 bases separated the two germline ends. This CDR3 contains 14 residues. The CDR3 sequence: CASSRQGGYYEQYF. In DNA, the CDR3 is TGTGCCAGCAGCCGACAGGGAGGATATTACGAGCAGTACTTC.

The chain couples TRBV5-8 to TRBJ1-3; 7 nucleotides line up with TRBD1. V shed 3 bases, J shed 0 bases, and the junction held 3 bases outside the gene matches. CDR1 and CDR2 from the germline V gene are SGHTS and YDEGEE. The CDR3 is 15 residues long. The DNA of the CDR3 is TGTGCCAGCAGCTGGACAGGACGCTCTGGAAACACCATATATTTT. Translation: CASSWTGRSGNTIYF.

This clone has just a few counts. The chain employs TRBV30 and TRBJ2-5; 9 bases map to TRBD1. CDR1 GTSNPN and CDR2 SVGIG come from the germline V gene (reference sequence). Losses at the gene ends were 2 bases for V and 5 bases for J; bases not matched to a gene: 3. CDR3 length equals 13 residues. This CDR3 reads CAWSYDRGETQYF. The CDR3 DNA reads TGTGCCTGGAGTTATGACAGGGGGGAGACCCAGTACTTC.

The chain carries TRBV18 and TRBJ2-1, with D unresolved. CDR3 length equals 13 residues. The germline CDR1 and CDR2 sequences are KGHSH and LQKENI. Trimming stripped 3 bases from V and 5 bases from J, with 8 bases between. CDR3 in DNA: TGTGCCAGCTCACCTTCTCGGAACAATGAGCAGTTCTTC. Amino acid sequence: CASSPSRNNEQFF.

This chain connects TRBV7-9 to TRBJ1-3; no clear D. From germline, CDR1 is SEHNR and CDR2 FQNEAQ (reference sequence). The CDR3 spans 15 residues. Trimming took off 5 bases at V and 0 bases at J, with 11 bases between the two ends. The CDR3 sequence is CASSRTPISGNTIYF. CDR3 DNA: TGTGCCAGCAGCCGGACCCCCATCTCTGGAAACACCATATATTTT.

The J gene is TRBJ1-5, the V gene TRBV10-3; D remains unclear. From germline, CDR1 is ENHRY and CDR2 SYGVKD. The V and J ends lost 0 bases and 7 bases respectively, with 7 bases between them. The CDR3 has 13 residues. The CDR3 nucleotides are TGTGCCATCAGTGAGTCATCAGGCCAGCCCCAGCATTTT. Protein: CAISESSGQPQHF.

The chain uses TRBV5-5 and TRBJ2-6, with D tentatively TRBD1 or TRBD2 (6 bases each). The germline V and J ends were trimmed by 0 bases and 13 bases, with 23 bases remaining between them. The CDR3 sequence is 17 residues long. Germline CDR1 and CDR2: SGHKS and YYEKEE (reference sequence). CDR3 in amino acids: CASSLAGGLKQKGVLTF. As DNA, the CDR3 is TGTGCCAGCAGCTTGGCCGGGGGCCTAAAACAAAAGGGGGTCCTGACTTTC.

The chain uses TRBV7-2 and TRBJ1-1; D is perhaps TRBD1 (6 bases). Germline-derived CDR1 and CDR2 are SGHTA and FQGNSA. Trimming removed 1 base at V and 4 bases at J, with 10 bases between. The CDR3 has 14 amino acids. The CDR3 sequence is CASSLVGGGTEAFF. CDR3 sequence (DNA): TGTGCCAGCAGCTTAGTAGGGGGTGGCACTGAAGCTTTCTTT.

The J gene is TRBJ2-2, the V gene TRBV30; D remains ambiguous. CDR1 and CDR2 from the germline V gene are GTSNPN and SVGIG (reference sequence). With 4 bases removed from V and 0 bases from J, the gap between germline ends came to 9 bases. The CDR3 sequence is 14 residues long. The CDR3 coding sequence is TGTGCCTGGAAGCGTAGACCGAACACCGGGGAGCTGTTTTTT. As protein: CAWKRRPNTGELFF.